The 27 T cell receptor beta chains below were found in one sample sequenced in a study of glioma-infiltrating T cells. Amplification of TCR alpha and beta CDR3 regions from RNA used iRepertoire nested multiplex PCR. TCRdb reprocessed the multiplex PCR reads with MiXCR, giving one entry per CDR3 protein. Altogether under 150,000 distinct CDR3 sequences are present, about two fifths being singletons, with the ten largest covering around 20%. The specimen sequenced was glioma tissue, nonneoplastic brain tissue, or PBMCs (not recorded which). These receptors were obtained from a human donor with low-grade glioma or glioblastoma, undergoing nonglioma brain surgery, or in good health (not recorded which).

This clonotype came up a few times. The chain has TRBV7-2 and TRBJ2-3; D may be TRBD1 or TRBD2 (5 bases each). Trimming cost V 5 bases and J 6 bases, with 18 bases left between them. Germline V gene lookup returns CDR1 SGHTA and CDR2 FQGNSA. This CDR3 spans 15 amino acids. For the CDR3, the DNA is TGTGCCAGCAGCCAAGGGGCGACAAGAGGGGATACGCAGTATTTT. Translation: CASSQGATRGDTQYF.

Turning to this clonotype: Mismatch with germline at one junction end may stem from a read error. The chain links TRBV7-9 to TRBJ2-3, with 7 bases lining up with TRBD1. The CDR3 spans 14 residues. The germline CDR1 and CDR2 sequences are SEHNR and FQNEAQ (reference sequence). This CDR3 is CARSLGTDTDTQYF. CDR3 nucleotides: TGTGCCCGCAGCTTAGGGACAGACACAGATACGCAGTATTTT. Full variable domain (remainder filled in from reference TRBV7-9 and TRBJ2-3): DTGVSQNPRHKITKRGQNVTFRCDPISEHNRLYWYRQTLGQGPEFLTYFQNEAQLEKSRLLSDRFSAERPKGSFSTLEIQRTEQGDSAMYLCARSLGTDTDTQYFGPGTRLTVL.

The CDR3 is CASSPGRVTNGYTF. For the CDR3, the DNA is TGTGCCAGCAGCCCGGGGAGAGTGACGAATGGCTACACCTTC. V usage is TRBV28 and J usage is TRBJ1-2; no clear D. The germline V gene encodes CDR1 MDHEN and CDR2 SYDVKM. V lost 6 bases, J lost 6 bases, and 17 bases lay in between. The CDR3 sequence is 14 residues long.

The chain joins TRBV7-8 to TRBJ2-1, with TRBD2 matching over 7 bases. Trimming took 5 bases from V and 1 from J; bases not matched to a gene: 5. The CDR3 covers 15 residues. The germline V gene has CDR1 SGHVS and CDR2 FQNEAQ. The CDR3 DNA reads as TGTGCCAGCAGCCCTAAGCGGGAATCCTACAATGAGCAGTTCTTC. It codes for CASSPKRESYNEQFF.

This clonotype was recorded at least ten times. The chain is built from TRBV7-2 and TRBJ2-7; TRBD2 agrees at 8 bases. The CDR3 loop spans 15 amino acids. V shed 0 bases, J shed 3 bases, and the junction held 4 bases outside the gene matches. Germline V gives CDR1 SGHTA, CDR2 FQGNSA. In DNA form, the CDR3 reads TGTGCCAGCAGCTTAGCTAGCGGGACCCACTACGAGCAGTACTTC. Translated, it gives CASSLASGTHYEQYF.

This clonotype has a handful of counts. Here the CDR3 reads CASSYLQGNNQPQHF. The DNA of the CDR3 is TGTGCCAGTAGTTATCTACAGGGGAACAATCAGCCCCAGCATTTT. V gene TRBV19 combines with J gene TRBJ1-5; 7 nucleotides agree with TRBD1. The CDR3 runs 15 residues. V was pared by 5 bases and J by 3 bases, with 7 bases of the junction left unmatched. The germline CDR1 and CDR2 sequences are LNHDA and SQIVND (reference sequence).

The chain combines TRBV7-9 with TRBJ1-1, with 7 bases matching TRBD1. V was clipped by 5 bases and J by 4 bases; unmatched bases: 7. CDR1 is SEHNR and CDR2 is FQNEAQ in the germline V gene (reference sequence). This CDR3 region has 14 residues. This chain's CDR3 is CASSAPGQLTEAFF. Written as DNA, the CDR3 is TGTGCCAGCAGCGCCCCGGGACAGCTCACTGAAGCTTTCTTT.

The V call is TRBV2, the J call TRBJ1-4; D gene ambiguous. Germline loops: CDR1 SNHLY, CDR2 FYNNEI. The CDR3 extends over 12 amino acids. V lost 6 bases and J 5 bases, leaving 7 bases between the germline ends. The CDR3 DNA reads TGTGCCAGCAGGTCCGGAAATGAAAAACTGTTTTTT. Its protein is CASRSGNEKLFF.

In this sample, this clonotype turned up a few times. The chain has TRBV6-1 and TRBJ2-5; D assignment may be TRBD1 or TRBD2 (6 bases each). The germline V gene encodes CDR1 MNHNS and CDR2 SASEGT. This CDR3 has 15 residues. Trimming pared 6 bases from V and 5 bases from J, leaving 19 bases between. The CDR3 region is CASRSTGRLGETQYF. The CDR3 DNA reads as TGTGCCAGCAGGTCAACAGGGAGGCTAGGGGAGACCCAGTACTTC.

V gene TRBV27 combines with J gene TRBJ2-7; TRBD1 or TRBD2 may be the D gene (6 bases each). Germline V CDR1 and CDR2: MNHEY, SMNVEV (reference sequence). V lost 0 bases and J lost 6, with 18 bases in between. CDR3 length equals 16 residues. In DNA, the CDR3 is TGTGCCAGCAGTTTATCAGCCTCCGGGGGCTTCGGCGAGCAGTACTTC. As protein: CASSLSASGGFGEQYF.

V and J are TRBV7-9 and TRBJ2-1, with 12 bases lining up with TRBD2. Germline V lookup: CDR1 SEHNR, CDR2 FQNEAQ (reference sequence). This CDR3 is 15 amino acids long. The V gene end was trimmed by 7 bases and the J gene end by 7 bases; junction bases not matched to a gene: 8. The CDR3 region has the DNA TGTGCCAGCACCTCTAGCGGGAGGGCTGCTAATGAGCAGTTCTTC. Translating it yields CASTSSGRAANEQFF.

This clonotype was found a few times. V usage is TRBV4-2 and J usage is TRBJ2-7; D possibly uses TRBD1 or TRBD2 (5 bases each). The germline CDR1 and CDR2 sequences are LGHNA and YNFKEQ. V lost 1 base to trimming and J lost 7 bases, with 17 bases between them. This CDR3 has 15 residues. The CDR3 coding sequence is TGTGCCAGCAGCCAAGCTAGCAAACTGGGGGAGGAGCAGTACTTC. Translating it yields CASSQASKLGEEQYF.

The chain couples TRBV27 to TRBJ1-6, with D perhaps TRBD1 (6 bases). The CDR3 contains 15 residues. Between the trimmed V and J ends, which lost 5 bases and 5 bases, there was a span of 13 bases. CDR1 and CDR2 from the germline V gene are MNHEY and SMNVEV (reference sequence). The CDR3: CASSPEGVHNSPLHF. The CDR3 DNA is TGTGCCAGCAGTCCCGAGGGGGTACATAATTCACCCCTCCACTTT.

This clonotype was seen only a few times. The V gene is TRBV6-1, the J gene TRBJ2-1; D not certain. Trimming cost V 7 bases and J 2 bases, with 9 bases left between them. The CDR3 consists of 13 residues. Germline V gene sequence: CDR1 MNHNS, CDR2 SASEGT. The CDR3 loop reads CASTDGTYNEQFF. The CDR3 nucleotides are TGTGCCAGCACGGACGGTACCTACAATGAGCAGTTCTTC.

The CDR3 sequence: CASSTLPGHERAFF. CDR3 sequence (DNA): TGTGCCAGCAGCACTCTGCCGGGACACGAACGGGCTTTCTTT. The J gene is TRBJ1-1, the V gene TRBV7-9; the D gene is possibly TRBD1 (6 bases). Trimming cost V 5 bases and J 11 bases, with 21 bases left between them. There are 14 residues in the CDR3. CDR1 and CDR2 from the germline V gene are SEHNR and FQNEAQ (reference sequence).

The chain carries TRBV4-3 and TRBJ1-1, with D unresolved. The CDR3 is 13 residues long. V was shortened by 9 bases and J by 1 base, with 12 bases between the two germline ends. CDR1 and CDR2 from the germline V gene are LGHNA and YSLEER. The CDR3: CASTTRKNTEAFF. The CDR3, as DNA: TGCGCCAGTACCACTCGGAAGAACACTGAAGCTTTCTTT.

The chain links TRBV4-1 to TRBJ2-7; 12 positions match TRBD1. Trimming at V came to 4 bases and at J to 4 bases, leaving 5 bases not matched to a gene. The germline V gene encodes CDR1 MGHRA and CDR2 YSYEKL. The CDR3 runs to 15 residues. This CDR3 reads CASSLGTGGSYEQYF. DNA for the CDR3: TGCGCCAGCAGCCTCGGGACAGGGGGCTCGTACGAGCAGTACTTC.

This clonotype was detected many times. The rearrangement uses TRBV27 and TRBJ2-7, with D tentatively TRBD1 or TRBD2 (5 bases each). Deletions cut 5 bases from V and 2 bases from J, with 10 bases between. This CDR3 is 13 amino acids long. CDR1 MNHEY and CDR2 SMNVEV come from the germline V gene (reference sequence). The CDR3 loop reads CASSTGRTYEQYF. The DNA of the CDR3 is TGTGCCAGCAGTACGGGACGGACCTACGAGCAGTACTTC.

A remark on this clonotype: A much bigger clone sits one base away, suggesting this may be a read error. The chain recombines TRBV4-1 with TRBJ2-3; the D is unclear. The CDR3 sequence is 13 residues long. Per germline, CDR1 MGHRA and CDR2 YSYEKL. The ends were cut back, 3 bases at V and 3 bases at J, with 7 bases in the middle. CDR3: CASSHPQTDTQYF. The CDR3 DNA is TGCGCCAGCAGCCACCCACAGACAGATACGCAGTATTTT.

The chain carries TRBV5-1 and TRBJ1-6; 7 nucleotides agree with TRBD1. The CDR3 consists of 14 residues. The germline CDR1 and CDR2 sequences are SGHRS and YFSETQ. After removal of 5 bases from V and 7 bases from J, the junction contained 6 bases not matched to a gene. The CDR3 nucleotides read TGCGCCAGCAGAGAGACAGGGATAAATTCACCCCTCCACTTT. Its translation is CASRETGINSPLHF.

This clonotype was detected ten times or more. This rearrangement joins TRBV20-1 to TRBJ2-5; D might be TRBD1 (5 bases). The V end lost 3 bases, the J end lost 5 bases, and 10 bases lay between the germline ends. This CDR3 contains 12 residues. Germline V gene lookup returns CDR1 DFQATT and CDR2 SNEGSKA (reference sequence). The DNA for the CDR3 is TGCAGTGCTAGTCAGGGAAGGGAGACCCAGTACTTC. It yields the protein CSASQGRETQYF.

This chain links TRBV7-2 with TRBJ2-5, with 8 bases matching TRBD1. The CDR3 runs to 15 residues. Trimming at V came to 4 bases and at J to 6 bases, leaving 10 bases not matched to a gene. Germline V CDR1 and CDR2: SGHTA, FQGNSA. The CDR3 DNA sequence: TGTGCCAGCAGCTCCCGGGACAGGAATTTTAAGACCCAGTACTTC. Translating it yields CASSSRDRNFKTQYF.

CDR3 loop: CASGLVPNEQFF. CDR3 in DNA: TGTGCTAGTGGTTTGGTTCCCAATGAGCAGTTCTTC. V usage is TRBV12-5 and J usage is TRBJ2-1; no firm D call. From germline, CDR1 is LGHNT and CDR2 FRNRAP. V was trimmed by 0 bases and J by 6 bases, leaving 3 bases between them. The CDR3 extends over 12 amino acids.

The chain couples TRBV20-1 to TRBJ1-1, with D possibly being TRBD1 (6 bases). The V gene lost 3 bases and the J gene lost 3 bases, with 11 bases spanning the gap. The CDR3 loop spans 13 amino acids. Germline V CDR1 and CDR2: DFQATT, SNEGSKA (reference sequence). In DNA form, the CDR3 reads TGCAGTGCTAGGAGGGGGGGGGACACTGAAGCTTTCTTT. Encoded protein: CSARRGGDTEAFF.

The chain is built from TRBV4-1 and TRBJ2-1; possibly TRBD2 for D (6 bases). Germline CDR1 MGHRA, CDR2 YSYEKL. Trimming stripped 0 bases from V and 5 bases from J, with 14 bases between. The CDR3 loop spans 16 amino acids. For the CDR3, the DNA is TGCGCCAGCAGCCAAGATCTTTCCGGGACTGACAATGAGCAGTTCTTC. This translates into CASSQDLSGTDNEQFF.

V is TRBV4-1 and J is TRBJ2-3, with D tentatively TRBD1 or TRBD2 (5 bases each). Germline V gene sequence: CDR1 MGHRA, CDR2 YSYEKL. The CDR3 runs to 16 residues. The V end was cut by 5 bases, the J end by 2 bases, with 17 bases between. CDR3 in DNA: TGCGCCAGCAGCTTGGCCTGGGACGGAAACACAGATACGCAGTATTTT. Its protein product is CASSLAWDGNTDTQYF.

The gene calls are TRBV7-9 and TRBJ2-1; the match to TRBD2 covers 9 bases. The CDR3 contains 14 residues. J gave up 8 bases and V 6 bases, and 8 bases lay outside the gene matches. In germline, CDR1 is SEHNR, CDR2 FQNEAQ (reference sequence). The CDR3 reads CASRTAGGEDEQFF. DNA of the CDR3: TGTGCCAGCAGGACAGCGGGGGGTGAGGATGAGCAGTTCTTC.